This passage covers 17 T cell receptor beta chains from one sample sequenced in a study of response to subunit inactivated influenza vaccine. TCRdb analysed the RT-PCR reads with MiXCR anew, one entry per CDR3 protein. The sample records 150,000 to 200,000 distinct CDR3 sequences, around a tenth being singletons. The specimen comprised non-naive T cells sorted from PBMCs, sampled on the day of vaccination. These receptors were collected from a man between 50 and 59 years old who received an inactivated influenza vaccine.

This clonotype has a handful of counts. The chain couples TRBV6-2 or TRBV6-3 to TRBJ2-7; TRBD1 aligns across 7 bases. Germline CDR1 is MNHEY and CDR2 is SVGEGT. V lost 6 bases to trimming and J lost 0 bases; unmatched junction nucleotides: 11. The CDR3 loop spans 16 amino acids. The CDR3 loop reads CASSGDRRWSSYEQYF. DNA for the CDR3: TGTGCCAGCAGCGGGGACAGACGGTGGAGCTCCTACGAGCAGTACTTC.

This clonotype was seen at least ten times. The chain is built from TRBV3-1 and TRBJ2-3; 7 nucleotides agree with TRBD2. Trimming cost V 4 bases and J 2 bases; bases outside gene matches: 9. This CDR3 region has 16 residues. CDR1 and CDR2 (germline): LGHDT, YNNKEL (reference sequence). The CDR3 DNA sequence: TGTGCCAGCAGCCGCCGACTAGCTCCGTTCACAGATACGCAGTATTTT. Translated, it gives CASSRRLAPFTDTQYF.

This clonotype was counted only a few times. CDR3 nucleotide sequence: TGCAGTGCTCTAAGGACTAGCCTGAGGTACTACAATGAGCAGTTCTTC. Protein: CSALRTSLRYYNEQFF. J is TRBJ2-1 and V is TRBV20-1; 8 bases fit TRBD2. J was trimmed by 3 bases and V by 5 bases; bases with no gene match: 12. Germline-derived CDR1 and CDR2 are DFQATT and SNEGSKA (reference sequence). The CDR3 has 16 amino acids.

This clonotype was counted a few times. The genes are TRBV2 and TRBJ2-7; no firm D call. Per germline, CDR1 SNHLY and CDR2 FYNNEI. Trimming stripped 4 bases from V and 7 bases from J, with 11 bases between. The CDR3 loop spans 12 amino acids. The CDR3 loop is CASSVSMREQYF. In DNA, the CDR3 is TGTGCCAGCAGTGTATCTATGAGGGAGCAGTACTTC. Drawing the rest from reference TRBV2 and TRBJ2-7, the complete variable domain is EPEVTQTPSHQVTQMGQEVILRCVPISNHLYFYWYRQILGQKVEFLVSFYNNEISEKSEIFDDQFSVERPDGSNFTLKIRSTKLEDSAMYFCASSVSMREQYFGPGTRLTVT.

The chain joins TRBV24-1 to TRBJ2-7; a possible D gene is TRBD1 (6 bases). V was clipped by 4 bases and J by 2 bases, with 20 bases between them. The germline V gene has CDR1 KGHDR and CDR2 SFDVKD. The CDR3 has 17 residues. CDR3 nucleotide sequence: TGTGCCACCAGTGAGCCCATTACAGGGAGCGAAACCTACGAGCAGTACTTC. Encoded protein: CATSEPITGSETYEQYF.

This clonotype was seen a few times. The CDR3 sequence: CATKGLGADQPQHF. CDR3 DNA: TGTGCCACCAAGGGTTTGGGGGCGGATCAGCCCCAGCATTTT. The chain carries TRBV12-3 or TRBV12-4 and TRBJ1-5, with D possibly TRBD1 on 6 matching bases. V dropped 10 bases and J dropped 5 bases, with 18 bases sitting between them. The CDR3 length is 14 residues.

This clonotype was detected a few times. The V and J genes are TRBV12-3 or TRBV12-4 and TRBJ2-3; a weak D match, TRBD2 (5 bases). Trimming pared 6 bases from V and 3 bases from J, leaving 19 bases between. This CDR3 has 16 residues. The CDR3, as DNA: TGTGCCAGCAGCCCATCAGAGGGAAGAAGGACAGATACGCAGTATTTT. Amino acid sequence: CASSPSEGRRTDTQYF.

This clonotype turned up a few times. This chain uses TRBV20-1 with TRBJ2-7; D possibly corresponds to TRBD2 (5 bases). The CDR3 spans 13 residues. Per the germline V gene, CDR1 is DFQATT and CDR2 is SNEGSKA (reference sequence). V was shortened by 2 bases and J by 3 bases, with 11 bases between the two germline ends. CDR3 protein: CSARLAPNYEQYF. CDR3 DNA: TGCAGTGCTAGACTAGCCCCAAACTACGAGCAGTACTTC.

The rearrangement links TRBV5-8 to TRBJ2-3; no definite D call. V was pared by 1 base and J by 0 bases, with 9 bases between. CDR3 length equals 15 residues. Germline-derived CDR1 and CDR2 are SGHTS and YDEGEE. The CDR3 here is CASSLLSTSTDTQYF. In DNA, the CDR3 is TGTGCCAGCAGCTTGTTGTCCACTAGCACAGATACGCAGTATTTT.

This clonotype was detected a few times. The chain links TRBV19 to TRBJ1-2, with D unresolved. The CDR3 is 15 amino acids. The V and J ends lost 5 bases and 4 bases respectively, with 17 bases between them. Looked up from germline, CDR1 is LNHDA and CDR2 is SQIVND (reference sequence). The CDR3 sequence is CASSARRAGGYGYTF. The CDR3 nucleotides read TGTGCCAGTAGTGCCCGACGAGCAGGTGGCTATGGCTACACCTTC.

This clonotype was counted many times. The rearrangement uses TRBV12-3 or TRBV12-4 and TRBJ2-6; a possible D gene is TRBD1 (5 bases). This CDR3 comprises 21 residues. Trimming removed 3 bases from V and 4 bases from J, with 28 bases in between. The CDR3 loop reads CASSFLLGAGKPGKGANVLTF. The CDR3 DNA reads TGTGCCAGCAGTTTCCTTCTTGGGGCAGGAAAACCCGGTAAGGGGGCCAACGTCCTGACTTTC.

Points on this clonotype: This CDR3 fails to terminate in the conserved phenylalanine or tryptophan, so it likely reflects a read error. The genes are TRBV20-1 and TRBJ2-7; 7 nucleotides line up with TRBD2. This CDR3 has 14 residues. CDR1 DFQATT and CDR2 SNEGSKA come from the germline V gene (reference sequence). The ends lost 2 bases at V and 2 bases at J; junction bases unmatched: 6. CDR3 DNA: TGCAGTGCTAGACCTCCTAGCGGTACCTACGAGCAGTACTTA. It yields the protein CSARPPSGTYEQYL.

J is TRBJ1-3 and V is TRBV20-1; possibly TRBD1 for D (5 bases). CDR3 length: 13 residues. Per the germline V gene, CDR1 is DFQATT and CDR2 is SNEGSKA (reference sequence). The V end was cut by 3 bases, the J end by 3 bases, with 9 bases between. The CDR3 loop is CSASGGGGNTIYF. CDR3 nucleotides: TGCAGTGCTAGTGGGGGGGGTGGAAACACCATATATTTT.

The chain combines TRBV5-6 with TRBJ2-3; possibly TRBD2 for D (6 bases). Trimming cost V 3 bases and J 2 bases, with 19 bases left between them. The CDR3 sequence is 17 residues long. The germline V gene encodes CDR1 SGHDT and CDR2 YYEEEE. In DNA form, the CDR3 reads TGTGCCAGCAGCTCCCTTCTTACGGGAGCCTCCACAGATACGCAGTATTTT. Its protein product is CASSSLLTGASTDTQYF.

The table lists this clonotype with a few counts. The chain employs TRBV12-3 or TRBV12-4 and TRBJ2-3, with D unclear. With 3 bases removed from V and 4 bases from J, the gap between germline ends came to 8 bases. CDR3 length: 13 amino acids. The CDR3 coding sequence is TGTGCCAGCAGTTTTAGGGATGCAGATACGCAGTATTTT. As protein: CASSFRDADTQYF.

This clonotype occurred many times. The chain joins TRBV5-1 to TRBJ1-1; possibly TRBD1 for D (6 bases). There are 15 residues in the CDR3. Germline-derived CDR1 and CDR2 are SGHRS and YFSETQ. Trimming took off 3 bases at V and 7 bases at J, with 19 bases between the two ends. The CDR3 spells CASSSFGRGGVEAFF. In DNA form, the CDR3 reads TGCGCCAGCAGCTCTTTTGGTCGAGGGGGTGTTGAAGCTTTCTTT.

The chain recombines TRBV28 with TRBJ2-3, with D perhaps matching TRBD2 (5 bases). The CDR3 is 15 amino acids. The V and J ends lost 1 base and 2 bases respectively, with 10 bases between them. Per the germline V gene, CDR1 is MDHEN and CDR2 is SYDVKM. CDR3 bases: TGTGCCAGCAGTTTATCCGGAGGACCCACAGATACGCAGTATTTT. It yields the protein CASSLSGGPTDTQYF.